This entry lists 17 T cell receptor beta chains sequenced from one sample in a study of blood T cells in healthy people across ages. With a J-beta primer mix and a sample-barcoded 5' primer, a second PCR ran about 6 to 11 cycles. TCRdb itself ran the 5' RACE reads through MiXCR, one entry per CDR3 protein. The sample yields approximately 1,100,000 distinct CDR3 sequences, over 35% seen once. The source material was blood. The receptors originated from an older woman in good health.

The chain combines TRBV7-6 with TRBJ2-1, with no clear D. The CDR3 is 13 amino acids. Germline loops: CDR1 SGHVS, CDR2 FNYEAQ. V was pared by 6 bases and J by 6 bases, with 12 bases between. For the CDR3, the DNA is TGTGCCAGCAGTTTGAGTAGGGTCAATGAGCAGTTCTTC. Amino acid sequence: CASSLSRVNEQFF.

The V call is TRBV7-9, the J call TRBJ1-1, with a possible D match to TRBD1 (6 bases). V lost 1 base and J 1 base, leaving 10 bases between the germline ends. Germline V gives CDR1 SEHNR, CDR2 FQNEAQ (reference sequence). This CDR3 has 15 amino acids. CDR3: CASSLEGQPNTEAFF. The CDR3 DNA is TGTGCCAGCAGCTTAGAGGGACAACCGAACACTGAAGCTTTCTTT.

The chain combines TRBV27 with TRBJ1-1; the D gene is possibly TRBD1 (5 bases). This CDR3 spans 15 amino acids. Germline V gene sequence: CDR1 MNHEY, CDR2 SMNVEV (reference sequence). The V gene lost 6 bases and the J gene lost 7 bases, with 21 bases spanning the gap. CDR3 sequence: CASSRTGRFIVEAFF. For the CDR3, the DNA is TGTGCCAGCAGCCGAACGGGACGGTTTATAGTTGAAGCTTTCTTT.

This clonotype was counted only a few times. The genes are TRBV12-3 or TRBV12-4 and TRBJ2-7, with a tentative D call TRBD1 (6 bases). CDR3 length: 13 amino acids. V lost 3 bases and J lost 7, with 13 bases in between. The CDR3 DNA is TGTGCCAGCAGTTTGGGGGCCTGGGGGGAGCAGTACTTC. This codes for CASSLGAWGEQYF.

This clonotype was counted a few times. The genes are TRBV6-6 and TRBJ2-4; 9 bases match TRBD2. The end of the DNA aligns better with TRBJ2-7, so the J call may be wrong. This CDR3 is built from 15 residues. Germline V lookup: CDR1 MNHNY, CDR2 SVGAGI (reference sequence). The CDR3 spells CASSSRSSGIFEQYF. The CDR3 region has the DNA TGTGCCAGCAGTTCGAGGTCTAGCGGGATATTCGAGCAGTACTTC.

This clonotype appeared many times. The CDR3 here is CASSLSDRLRSGANVLTF. CDR3 bases: TGTGCCAGCAGCTTATCGGACAGGCTCCGTTCTGGGGCCAACGTCCTGACTTTC. This sequence joins TRBV11-2 and TRBJ2-6; 7 nucleotides align to TRBD1. The germline V gene has CDR1 SGHAT and CDR2 FQNNGV. The CDR3 runs 18 residues. Trimming took 2 bases from V and 1 from J; bases not matched to a gene: 8.

The chain links TRBV20-1 to TRBJ2-7, with 9 bases lining up with TRBD2. CDR1 and CDR2 from the germline V gene are DFQATT and SNEGSKA (reference sequence). V lost 1 base to trimming and J lost 6 bases; unmatched junction nucleotides: 7. The CDR3 is made up of 14 amino acids. CDR3 in amino acids: CSARALAGVVEQYF. For the CDR3, the DNA is TGCAGTGCTAGAGCCTTAGCGGGAGTTGTCGAGCAGTACTTC.

This chain uses TRBV6-1 with TRBJ2-7, with 9 bases matching TRBD1. The trim removed 9 bases at V and 0 bases at J, leaving 9 bases unmatched. This CDR3 spans 15 amino acids. Germline-derived CDR1 and CDR2 are MNHNS and SASEGT. CDR3 in DNA: TGTGCCAGTCTCCCCCCGGACAGGGGCTCCTACGAGCAGTACTTC. It encodes CASLPPDRGSYEQYF.

This clonotype was seen ten or more times. The V call is TRBV20-1, the J call TRBJ2-7; D unclear. The germline V gene encodes CDR1 DFQATT and CDR2 SNEGSKA (reference sequence). The CDR3 is 13 amino acids. The ends were cut back, 3 bases at V and 8 bases at J, with 17 bases in the middle. CDR3 region: CSASEYSTQQQYF. In nucleotides, the CDR3 is TGCAGTGCTAGCGAGTATAGCACCCAACAGCAGTACTTC.

This clonotype has a count of ten or more. This chain uses TRBV7-2 with TRBJ2-1; D is possibly TRBD2 (5 bases). From germline, CDR1 is SGHTA and CDR2 FQGNSA. The CDR3 covers 11 residues. V was pared by 8 bases and J by 9 bases, with 11 bases between. The CDR3 DNA follows: TGTGCCAGCGAAGCTGGAGGTGAGCAGTTCTTC. Amino acid sequence: CASEAGGEQFF.

J is TRBJ1-5 and V is TRBV20-1; no definite D call. CDR1 DFQATT and CDR2 SNEGSKA come from the germline V gene (reference sequence). CDR3 length equals 12 residues. The ends were cut back, 1 base at V and 7 bases at J, with 8 bases in the middle. This chain's CDR3 is CSARVALQPQHF. For the CDR3, the DNA is TGCAGTGCTAGAGTAGCGCTGCAGCCCCAGCATTTT.

The chain joins TRBV10-3 to TRBJ2-3; D could derive from TRBD1 or TRBD2 (5 bases each). The CDR3 extends over 13 amino acids. Germline CDR1 is ENHRY and CDR2 is SYGVKD. Trimming shortened V by 4 bases and J by 6 bases, and 11 bases separated the two germline ends. The CDR3 protein is CAISASWGDTQYF. DNA for the CDR3: TGTGCCATCAGTGCGTCCTGGGGGGATACGCAGTATTTT.

The chain recombines TRBV28 with TRBJ2-5, with 11 bases aligning to TRBD2. Germline values: CDR1 MDHEN, CDR2 SYDVKM. Trimming at V came to 1 base and at J to 3 bases, leaving 10 bases not matched to a gene. This CDR3 region has 18 residues. Here the CDR3 reads CASSLLDGLAGKEETQYF. The CDR3 nucleotides are TGTGCCAGCAGTTTATTAGATGGACTAGCGGGCAAGGAAGAGACCCAGTACTTC.

This clonotype was found a few times. V is TRBV25-1 and J is TRBJ2-5, with 8 positions matching TRBD1. CDR1 and CDR2 (germline): MGHDK, SYGVNS. This CDR3 is built from 15 residues. With 4 bases clipped from V and 5 bases from J, the junction kept 9 bases outside the gene matches. CDR3 amino acids: CASSVPRGLEETQYF. The CDR3 DNA follows: TGTGCCAGCAGTGTACCCAGGGGGCTGGAGGAGACCCAGTACTTC.

This clonotype was seen a handful of times. V gene TRBV20-1 combines with J gene TRBJ2-3; 8 bases match TRBD2. Germline-derived CDR1 and CDR2 are DFQATT and SNEGSKA (reference sequence). J gave up 2 bases and V 3 bases, and 10 bases lay outside the gene matches. The CDR3 consists of 16 residues. CDR3 region: CSASSSAGGLTDTQYF. For the CDR3, the DNA is TGCAGTGCTAGCTCTTCGGCGGGGGGACTCACAGATACGCAGTATTTT.

The rearrangement uses TRBV6-5 and TRBJ1-5, with a possible D match to TRBD1 (6 bases). Germline V gene data show CDR1 as MNHEY and CDR2 as SVGAGI. Trimming cost V 3 bases and J 7 bases, with 22 bases left between them. The CDR3 is 17 amino acids. The CDR3 DNA reads as TGTGCCAGCAGTTATGAGGCCCCCGGGCAGGGACACCAGCCCCAGCATTTT. This sequence encodes CASSYEAPGQGHQPQHF.

The V and J genes are TRBV24-1 and TRBJ2-5, with TRBD1 matching over 11 bases. Per germline, CDR1 KGHDR and CDR2 SFDVKD. Germline trimming cut 2 bases from V and 11 bases from J; bases unmatched to any gene: 9. CDR3 length: 15 amino acids. The CDR3: CATSDWTGGNNEQYF. DNA for the CDR3: TGTGCCACCAGTGATTGGACAGGGGGCAACAATGAGCAGTACTTC.